Listed below are T cell receptor beta chains from one sample, sequenced in a study of T cell responses to AZD1222 COVID-19 vaccine. Clones were read by immunoSEQ multiplex PCR, and TCRdb kept only the in-frame ones, dropping some. The table records roughly 120,000 clones, roughly nine tenths of them present only once. Sequences were derived from peripheral blood, sampled on day 0 of AZD1222 vaccination. The receptor set was obtained from an adult in good health. CDR3s include the opening cysteine and the closing phenylalanine or tryptophan. D genes are given only for firm matches. Clone size appears in some rows only: once, few, many, or a class for an expanded clone.

clone size	D gene	V gene	J gene	CDR3 DNA	CDR3 protein
.	.	TRBV25-1	TRBJ1-1	TGTGCCAGCACTAGGGGGGCAGATCTTAACACTGAAGCTTTCTTT	CASTRGADLNTEAFF
once	.	TRBV3-1/TRBV3-2	TRBJ2-1	TGTGCCAGCAGCCCTATTGGGGGGCCGTACAATGAGCAGTTCTTC	CASSPIGGPYNEQFF
.	.	TRBV11-3	TRBJ2-2	TGTGCCAGCAGCTTAGAGCGGGACACCGGGGAGCTGTTTTTT	CASSLERDTGELFF
.	TRBD2	TRBV27	TRBJ2-5	TGTGCCAGCGGGGAGGGAGTTGGATCGAAGACCCAGTACTTC	CASGEGVGSKTQYF
.	TRBD1	TRBV6-5	TRBJ1-2	TGTGCCAGCCTTACAGGGGGTGGCGGCTACACCTTC	CASLTGGGGYTF
.	.	TRBV5-1	TRBJ1-2	TGCGCCAGCAGCTTGGCCCGGCGGCAGGGTTGGGGCTACACCTTC	CASSLARRQGWGYTF
.	.	TRBV7-2	TRBJ2-7	TGTGCCAGCAGCTTAGGGCAGGGCGAGCGGGAGCAGTACTTC	CASSLGQGEREQYF
once	.	TRBV19	TRBJ2-1	TGTGCCAGTAGTCCCCTGAGCGGGTCTCTTTACAATGAGCAGTTCTTC	CASSPLSGSLYNEQFF
.	TRBD1	TRBV6-5	TRBJ1-5	TGTGCCAGCCGGGGACAGGGCACTCAGCCCCAGCATTTT	CASRGQGTQPQHF
.	.	TRBV5-1	TRBJ2-2	TGCGCTAGCAGCGGCGGGGGCCGAATAACCTCGAACACCGGGGAGCTGTTTTTT	CASSGGGRITSNTGELFF
.	.	TRBV27	TRBJ1-2	TGTGCCAGCAGTTCCCGGACAGTCCCGTATGGCTACACCTTC	CASSSRTVPYGYTF
.	.	TRBV7-2	TRBJ2-7	TGTGCCAGCAGCTTAGGCTTGGTCCGAGAGGTCGAGCAGTACTTC	CASSLGLVREVEQYF
.	TRBD1	TRBV2	TRBJ2-1	TGTGCCAGCAGTGTGGACAGGGGCTACAATGAGCAGTTCTTC	CASSVDRGYNEQFF
.	TRBD1	TRBV18	TRBJ2-7	TGTGCCAGCTCACCCTCGGGACAGGGTGGGAACTACGAGCAGTACTTC	CASSPSGQGGNYEQYF
.	TRBD2	TRBV27	TRBJ2-1	TGTGCCAGCAGTTTATCGCCCCTTAGCGGGAGATTCGACAATGAGCAGTTCTTC	CASSLSPLSGRFDNEQFF
.	.	TRBV21-1	TRBJ1-2	TGTGCCAGCAGCAAAGGAGGTTGGCAGGGACCTTTAGGCTACACCTTC	CASSKGGWQGPLGYTF
.	.	TRBV5-4	TRBJ1-3	TGTGCCAGCAGCCCGGGTTGGGAGGACTCTGGAAACACCATATATTTT	CASSPGWEDSGNTIYF
.	.	TRBV18	TRBJ2-7	TGTGCCAGCTCACCTAACTCCGAGACAGTAAGGCACGAGCAGTACTTC	CASSPNSETVRHEQYF
.	.	TRBV15	TRBJ1-1	TGTGCCACCAGCAGAGAGGAGGCGAGCACTGAAGCTTTCTTT	CATSREEASTEAFF
.	TRBD2	TRBV27	TRBJ2-2	TGTGCCAGCAGTTTATTGCGGACTAGCAACGGGGAGCTGTTTTTT	CASSLLRTSNGELFF
.	.	TRBV3-1/TRBV3-2	TRBJ2-1	TGTGCCGCTTCCACCGAGGGCCACAATGAGCAGTTCTTC	CAASTEGHNEQFF
.	TRBD1	TRBV7-9	TRBJ1-1	TGTGCCAGCAGCTCCCATAACAGGGGGCCTCCTGAAGCTTTCTTT	CASSSHNRGPPEAFF
.	TRBD1	TRBV6-4	TRBJ2-1	TGTGCCAGCAGTGACTCGACAGGGCGCCAGGAGCAGTTCTTC	CASSDSTGRQEQFF
once	.	TRBV2	TRBJ2-1	TGTGCCAGCAGTGCGCTGGTAGAGCAGTTCTTC	CASSALVEQFF
.	.	TRBV6-5	TRBJ2-1	TGTGCCAGCAGTTCAATGTACAATGAGCAGTTCTTC	CASSSMYNEQFF
once	TRBD1	TRBV14	TRBJ1-4	TGTGCCAGCAGCTCTGGAGGGACAGGAGAAAAACTGTTTTTT	CASSSGGTGEKLFF
.	TRBD2	TRBV6-5	TRBJ2-1	TGTGCCAGCAGTATGACTAGCGGGGGCAATGAGCAGTTCTTC	CASSMTSGGNEQFF
.	.	TRBV10-1	TRBJ1-6	TGCGCCAGCAGTGTGGACAGTAATAATTCACCCCTCCACTTT	CASSVDSNNSPLHF
.	TRBD2	TRBV29-1	TRBJ2-1	TGCAGCGTTGTGGGTCCGGGACTAGCGGGGAATGAGCAGTTCTTC	CSVVGPGLAGNEQFF
.	.	TRBV25-1	TRBJ1-6	TGTGCCAGCAGTGACCCGTGGGTGTACGAGGATTCACCCCTCCACTTT	CASSDPWVYEDSPLHF
once	TRBD2	TRBV27	TRBJ2-3	TGTGCCAGCAGTTTGGGCGGGAGGAGCACAGATACGCAGTATTTT	CASSLGGRSTDTQYF
.	.	TRBV6-5	TRBJ2-7	TGTGCCAGCAGTTTGGACGCGGCCCTCAATTACGAGCAGTACTTC	CASSLDAALNYEQYF
.	.	TRBV15	TRBJ1-5	TGTGCCACCAGCCGGAGGGAATATAGCAATCAGCCCCAGCATTTT	CATSRREYSNQPQHF
once	TRBD1	TRBV14	TRBJ2-1	TGTGCCAGCAGCCCCGGACAGGGTTACAATGAGCAGTTCTTC	CASSPGQGYNEQFF
.	.	TRBV7-9	TRBJ1-2	TGTGCCAGCAGCTTGGGGGAAGAAGCCCTTCGCTACACCTTC	CASSLGEEALRYTF
.	TRBD1	TRBV27	TRBJ2-1	TGTGCCAGCAGTTTCGGACAGGGGGCAGCAAATGAGCAGTTCTTC	CASSFGQGAANEQFF
.	TRBD1	TRBV4-1	TRBJ1-3	TGCGCCAGCAGCCAAATAAGGGACAGGGTCTTGGACACCATATATTTT	CASSQIRDRVLDTIYF
.	.	TRBV28	TRBJ1-2	TGTGCCAGCAGTCTGGGGAGCTATGGCTACACCTTC	CASSLGSYGYTF
.	.	TRBV5-8	TRBJ1-3	TGTGCCAGCAGCTTACAGAGCTCTGGAAACACCATATATTTT	CASSLQSSGNTIYF
.	TRBD1	TRBV9	TRBJ2-7	TGTGCCAGCAGCGTAGGAGACAGGGGTTACGAGCAGTACTTC	CASSVGDRGYEQYF
.	TRBD2	TRBV5-1	TRBJ2-7	TGCGCCAGCAGCTACCTAGCGGGAGGGGGCACCGAGCAGTACTTC	CASSYLAGGGTEQYF
.	.	TRBV30	TRBJ1-3	TGTGCCTGGAAGTATAGGGGCTTTGGAAACACCATATATTTT	CAWKYRGFGNTIYF
.	.	TRBV5-1	TRBJ1-1	TGCGCCAGCAGCTTAGGCGCAGAAAATATGAACACTGAAGCTTTCTTT	CASSLGAENMNTEAFF
.	.	TRBV7-9	TRBJ2-5	TGTGCCAGCAGCTTACAAGAGACCCAGTACTTC	CASSLQETQYF
.	.	TRBV25-1	TRBJ1-3	TGTGCCAGCAGTTTACAGGGAAACTCTGGAAACACCATATATTTT	CASSLQGNSGNTIYF
few	TRBD2	TRBV19	TRBJ2-3	TGTGCCAGTAGTATAACGGGACTAGCGGGATCAGATACGCAGTATTTT	CASSITGLAGSDTQYF